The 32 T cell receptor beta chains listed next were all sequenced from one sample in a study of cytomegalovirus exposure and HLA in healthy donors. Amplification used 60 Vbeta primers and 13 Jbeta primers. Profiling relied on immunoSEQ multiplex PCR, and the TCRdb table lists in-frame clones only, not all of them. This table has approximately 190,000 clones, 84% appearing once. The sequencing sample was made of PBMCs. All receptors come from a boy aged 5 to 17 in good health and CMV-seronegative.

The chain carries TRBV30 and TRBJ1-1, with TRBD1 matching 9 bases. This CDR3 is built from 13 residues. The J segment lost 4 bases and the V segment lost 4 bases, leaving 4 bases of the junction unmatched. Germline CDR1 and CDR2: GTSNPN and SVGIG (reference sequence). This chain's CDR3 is CAWNEGQGTEAFF. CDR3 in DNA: TGTGCCTGGAACGAGGGACAGGGCACTGAAGCTTTCTTT.

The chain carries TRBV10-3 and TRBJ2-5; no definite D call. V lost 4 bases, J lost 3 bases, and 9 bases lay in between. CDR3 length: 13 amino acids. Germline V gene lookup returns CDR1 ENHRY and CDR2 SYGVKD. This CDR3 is CAISVTEKETQYF. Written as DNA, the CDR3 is TGTGCCATCAGTGTTACAGAAAAAGAGACCCAGTACTTC.

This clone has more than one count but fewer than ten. CDR3 amino acids: CASSLEDRPMNTEAFF. CDR3 coding DNA: TGCGCCAGCAGCTTAGAGGACAGACCCATGAACACTGAAGCTTTCTTT. The chain has TRBV5-1 and TRBJ1-1, with D tentatively TRBD1 (6 bases). Germline values: CDR1 SGHRS, CDR2 YFSETQ. This CDR3 spans 16 amino acids. With 2 bases removed from V and 0 bases from J, the gap between germline ends came to 14 bases.

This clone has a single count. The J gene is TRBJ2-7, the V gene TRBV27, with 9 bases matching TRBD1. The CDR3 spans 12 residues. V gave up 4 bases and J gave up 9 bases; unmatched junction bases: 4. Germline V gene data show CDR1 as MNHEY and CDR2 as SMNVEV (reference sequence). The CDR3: CASSSLGQGQYF. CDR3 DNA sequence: TGTGCCAGCAGTTCACTGGGACAGGGGCAGTACTTC.

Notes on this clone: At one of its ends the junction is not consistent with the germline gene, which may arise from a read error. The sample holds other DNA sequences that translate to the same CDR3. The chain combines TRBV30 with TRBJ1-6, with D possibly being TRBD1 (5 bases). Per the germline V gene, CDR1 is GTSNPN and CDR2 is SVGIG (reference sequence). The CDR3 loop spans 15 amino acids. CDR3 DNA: TGTGCCTGGAAGTCGGGGGGATTGAGAAATTCCCCCCTCCACTTT. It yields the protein CAWKSGGLRNSPLHF.

CDR3 nucleotide sequence: TGTGCCAGCAGCCGTAAATTCGACAGGCGGTCGGAAAAACTGTTTTTT. It translates to CASSRKFDRRSEKLFF. The chain couples TRBV11-2 to TRBJ1-4, with a possible D match to TRBD1 (6 bases). V was trimmed by 5 bases and J by 8 bases, leaving 21 bases between them. The CDR3 has 16 amino acids. Germline lookup yields CDR1 SGHAT and CDR2 FQNNGV.

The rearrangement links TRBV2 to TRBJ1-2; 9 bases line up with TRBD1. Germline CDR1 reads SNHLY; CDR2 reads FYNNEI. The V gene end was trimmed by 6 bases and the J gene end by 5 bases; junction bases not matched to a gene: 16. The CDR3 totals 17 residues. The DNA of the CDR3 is TGTGCCAGCAGGACGGGCCCACGGGGACAGGGAGGGTATGGCTACACCTTC. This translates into CASRTGPRGQGGYGYTF.

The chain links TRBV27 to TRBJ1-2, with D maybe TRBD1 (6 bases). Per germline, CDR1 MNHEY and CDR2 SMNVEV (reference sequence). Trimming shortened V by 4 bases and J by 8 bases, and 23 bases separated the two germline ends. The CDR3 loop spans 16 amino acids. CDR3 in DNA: TGTGCCAGCAGTTACTGGGGACACAAGCCCTTGGGAGGCTACACCTTC. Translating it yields CASSYWGHKPLGGYTF.

CDR3 nucleotide sequence: TGTGCCAGCAGCCTACAGCGGCGAACTGAAGCTTTCTTT. Its protein product is CASSLQRRTEAFF. This chain links TRBV11-3 with TRBJ1-1, with D hard to call. Germline V gene lookup returns CDR1 SGHNT and CDR2 YENEEA. Deletions cut 5 bases from V and 5 bases from J, with 12 bases between. This CDR3 is 13 amino acids long.

DNA of the CDR3: TGTGCCAGTAGTATAGACAACAGGGTTGGCGCACCCCTCCACTTT. Translation gives CASSIDNRVGAPLHF. The chain has TRBV19 and TRBJ1-6, with D possibly TRBD1 on 6 matching bases. CDR3 length: 15 amino acids. Germline V gene data show CDR1 as LNHDA and CDR2 as SQIVND (reference sequence). Trimming left V 0 bases short and J 11 bases short, with 14 bases between.

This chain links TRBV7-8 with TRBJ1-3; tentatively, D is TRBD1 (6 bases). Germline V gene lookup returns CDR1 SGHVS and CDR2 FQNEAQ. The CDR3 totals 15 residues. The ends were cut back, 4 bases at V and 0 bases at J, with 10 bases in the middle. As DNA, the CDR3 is TGTGCCAGCAGCTCGACCAGGGGCTCTGGAAACACCATATATTTT. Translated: CASSSTRGSGNTIYF.

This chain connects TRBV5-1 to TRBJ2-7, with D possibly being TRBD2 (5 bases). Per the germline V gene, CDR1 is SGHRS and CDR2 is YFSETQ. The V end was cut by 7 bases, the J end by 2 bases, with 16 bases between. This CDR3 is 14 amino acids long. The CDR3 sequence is CASAFWTGAYEQYF. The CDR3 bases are TGCGCCAGCGCCTTTTGGACCGGGGCCTACGAGCAGTACTTC.

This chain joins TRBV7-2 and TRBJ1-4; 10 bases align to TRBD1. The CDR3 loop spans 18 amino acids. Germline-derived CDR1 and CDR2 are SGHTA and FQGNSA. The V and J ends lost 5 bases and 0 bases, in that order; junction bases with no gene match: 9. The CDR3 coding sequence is TGTGCCAGCAGCCTTCGACAGGGGGCCCTGACAACTAATGAAAAACTGTTTTTT. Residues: CASSLRQGALTTNEKLFF.

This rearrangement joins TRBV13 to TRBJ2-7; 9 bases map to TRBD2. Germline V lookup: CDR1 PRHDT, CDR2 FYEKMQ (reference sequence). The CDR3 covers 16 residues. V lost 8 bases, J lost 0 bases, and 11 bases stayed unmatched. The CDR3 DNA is TGTGCCAGCTCCGAGGGGGCGGGGGGGAGCTCCTACGAGCAGTACTTC. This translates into CASSEGAGGSSYEQYF.

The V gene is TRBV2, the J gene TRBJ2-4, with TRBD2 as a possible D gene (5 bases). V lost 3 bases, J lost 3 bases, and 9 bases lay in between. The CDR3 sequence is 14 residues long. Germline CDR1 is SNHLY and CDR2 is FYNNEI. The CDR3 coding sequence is TGTGCCAGCAGTGATTACGGGGACAAAAACATTCAGTACTTC. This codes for CASSDYGDKNIQYF.

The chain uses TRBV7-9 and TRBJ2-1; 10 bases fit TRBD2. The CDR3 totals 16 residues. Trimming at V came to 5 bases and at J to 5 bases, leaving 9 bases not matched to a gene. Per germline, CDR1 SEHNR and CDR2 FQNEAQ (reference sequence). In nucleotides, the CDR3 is TGTGCCAGCAGCCCACCGACTAGCGGGCGCAACAATGAGCAGTTCTTC. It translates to CASSPPTSGRNNEQFF.

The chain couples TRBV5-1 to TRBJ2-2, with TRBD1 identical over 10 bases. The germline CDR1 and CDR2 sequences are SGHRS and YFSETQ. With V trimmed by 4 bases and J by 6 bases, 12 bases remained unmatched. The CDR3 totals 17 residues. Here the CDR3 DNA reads TGCGCCAGCAGCCCGTTACGGGACAGGGGCAACGCCGGGGAGCTGTTTTTT. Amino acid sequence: CASSPLRDRGNAGELFF.

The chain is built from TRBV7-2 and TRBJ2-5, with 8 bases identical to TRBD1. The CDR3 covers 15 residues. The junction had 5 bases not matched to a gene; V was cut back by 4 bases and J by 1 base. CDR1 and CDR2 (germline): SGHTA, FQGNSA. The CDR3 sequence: CASSSGTGIQETQYF. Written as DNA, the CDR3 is TGTGCCAGCAGCTCGGGGACAGGTATCCAAGAGACCCAGTACTTC. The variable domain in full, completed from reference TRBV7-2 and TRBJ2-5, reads GAGVSQSPSNKVTEKGKDVELRCDPISGHTALYWYRQSLGQGLEFLIYFQGNSAPDKSGLPSDRFSAERTGGSVSTLTIQRTQQEDSAVYLCASSSGTGIQETQYFGPGTRLLVL.

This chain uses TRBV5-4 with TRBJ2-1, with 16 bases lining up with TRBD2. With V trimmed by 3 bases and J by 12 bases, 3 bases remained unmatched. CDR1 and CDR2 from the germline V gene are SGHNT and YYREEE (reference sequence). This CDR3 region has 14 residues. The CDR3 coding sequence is TGTGCCAGCAGCTCGGGACTAGCGGGAGGGTGGCAGTTCTTC. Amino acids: CASSSGLAGGWQFF.

The CDR3 loop is CASSPSGIAGANVLTF. The DNA for the CDR3 is TGTGCCAGCAGCCCATCAGGGATCGCTGGGGCCAACGTCCTGACTTTC. The chain joins TRBV9 to TRBJ2-6, with D perhaps matching TRBD1 (5 bases). Trimming cost V 4 bases and J 2 bases, with 13 bases left between them. CDR1 SGDLS and CDR2 YYNGEE come from the germline V gene. The CDR3 is made up of 16 amino acids.

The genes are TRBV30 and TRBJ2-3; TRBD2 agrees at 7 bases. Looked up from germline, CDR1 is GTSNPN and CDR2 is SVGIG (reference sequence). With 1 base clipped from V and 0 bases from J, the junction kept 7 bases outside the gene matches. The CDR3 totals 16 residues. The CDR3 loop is CAWSGGLSVSTDTQYF. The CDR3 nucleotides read TGTGCCTGGAGTGGGGGACTAAGCGTTAGCACAGATACGCAGTATTTT.

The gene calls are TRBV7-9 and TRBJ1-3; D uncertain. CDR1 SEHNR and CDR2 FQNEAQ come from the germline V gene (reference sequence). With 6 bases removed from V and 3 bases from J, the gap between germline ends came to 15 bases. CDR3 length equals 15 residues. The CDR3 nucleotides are TGTGCCAGCAGTCCTGGTCCACAAAGTGGAAACACCATATATTTT. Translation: CASSPGPQSGNTIYF.

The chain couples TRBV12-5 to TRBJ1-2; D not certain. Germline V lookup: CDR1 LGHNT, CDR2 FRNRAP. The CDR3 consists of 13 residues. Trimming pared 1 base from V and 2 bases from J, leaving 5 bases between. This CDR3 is CASGLAKNYGYTF. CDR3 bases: TGTGCTAGTGGTTTGGCCAAAAACTATGGCTACACCTTC. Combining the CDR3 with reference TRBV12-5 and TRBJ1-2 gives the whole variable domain DARVTQTPRHKVTEMGQEVTMRCQPILGHNTVFWYRQTMMQGLELLAYFRNRAPLDDSGMPKDRFSAEMPDATLATLKIQPSEPRDSAVYFCASGLAKNYGYTFGSGTRLTVV.

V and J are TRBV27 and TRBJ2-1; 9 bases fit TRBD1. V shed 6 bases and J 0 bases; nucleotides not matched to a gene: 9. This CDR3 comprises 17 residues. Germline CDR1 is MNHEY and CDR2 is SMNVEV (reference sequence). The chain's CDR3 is CASRRTGAPSSYNEQFF. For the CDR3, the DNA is TGTGCCAGCAGGAGGACAGGGGCTCCCAGCTCCTACAATGAGCAGTTCTTC.

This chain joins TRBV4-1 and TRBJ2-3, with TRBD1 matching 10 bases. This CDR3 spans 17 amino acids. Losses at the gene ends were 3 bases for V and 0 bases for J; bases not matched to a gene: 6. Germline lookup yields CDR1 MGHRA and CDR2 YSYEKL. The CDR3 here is CASSQLGGQGSTDTQYF. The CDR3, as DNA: TGCGCCAGCAGCCAGCTGGGGGGACAGGGGAGCACAGATACGCAGTATTTT.

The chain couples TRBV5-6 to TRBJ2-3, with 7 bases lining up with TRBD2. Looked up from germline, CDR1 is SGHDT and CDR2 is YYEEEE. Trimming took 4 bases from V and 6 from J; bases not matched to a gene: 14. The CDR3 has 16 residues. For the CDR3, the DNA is TGTGCCAGCAGCAGAGCGGGGCGAGGGGAGATGGATACGCAGTATTTT. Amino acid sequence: CASSRAGRGEMDTQYF.

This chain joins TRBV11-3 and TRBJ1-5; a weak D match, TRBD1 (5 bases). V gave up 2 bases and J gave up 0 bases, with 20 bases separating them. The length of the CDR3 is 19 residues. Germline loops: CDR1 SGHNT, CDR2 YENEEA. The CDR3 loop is CASSLRQSNSYYSNQPQHF. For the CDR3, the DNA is TGTGCCAGCAGCTTAAGACAGTCCAACTCCTATTATAGCAATCAGCCCCAGCATTTT.

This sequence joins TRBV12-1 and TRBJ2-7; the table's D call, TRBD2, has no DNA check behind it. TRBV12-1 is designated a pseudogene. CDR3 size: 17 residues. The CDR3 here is CASSFARKTSRRYEQYF. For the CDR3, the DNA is TGTGCCAGCAGCTTTGCGCGTAAGACTTCCCGGCGGTACGAGCAGTACTTC.

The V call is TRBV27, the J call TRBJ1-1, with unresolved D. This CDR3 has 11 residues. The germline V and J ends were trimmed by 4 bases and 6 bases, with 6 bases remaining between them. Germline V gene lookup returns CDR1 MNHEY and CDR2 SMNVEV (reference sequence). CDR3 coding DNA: TGTGCCAGCAGTTACGGAGCTGAAGCTTTCTTT. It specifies CASSYGAEAFF.

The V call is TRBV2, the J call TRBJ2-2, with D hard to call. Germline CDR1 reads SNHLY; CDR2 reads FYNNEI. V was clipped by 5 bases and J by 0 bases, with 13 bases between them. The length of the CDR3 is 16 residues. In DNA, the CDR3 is TGTGCCAGCAGTTTTACAGATTTCGCGAACACCGGGGAGCTGTTTTTT. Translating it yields CASSFTDFANTGELFF.

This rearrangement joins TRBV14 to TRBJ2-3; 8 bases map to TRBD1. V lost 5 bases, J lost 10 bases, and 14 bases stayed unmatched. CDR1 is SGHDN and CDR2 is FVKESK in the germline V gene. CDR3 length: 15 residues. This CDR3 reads CASSETGTGADPQYF. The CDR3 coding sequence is TGTGCCAGCAGCGAAACCGGGACAGGCGCTGATCCGCAGTATTTT.

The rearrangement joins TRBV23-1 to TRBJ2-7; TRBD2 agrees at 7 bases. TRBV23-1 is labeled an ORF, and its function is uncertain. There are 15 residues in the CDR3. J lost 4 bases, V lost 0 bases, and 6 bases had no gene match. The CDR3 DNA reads TGCGCCAGCAGTCAATCGGTCCTAGCGGAATACGAGCAGTACTTC. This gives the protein CASSQSVLAEYEQYF.